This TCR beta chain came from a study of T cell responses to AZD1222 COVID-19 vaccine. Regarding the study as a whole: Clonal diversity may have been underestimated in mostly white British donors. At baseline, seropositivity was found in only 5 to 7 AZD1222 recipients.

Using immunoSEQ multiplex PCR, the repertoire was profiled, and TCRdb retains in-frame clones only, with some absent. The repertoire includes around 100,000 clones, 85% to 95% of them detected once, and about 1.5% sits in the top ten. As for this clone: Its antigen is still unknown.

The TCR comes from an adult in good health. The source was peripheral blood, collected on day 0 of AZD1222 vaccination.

The CDR3 sequence is CAISDRGYEKLFF. The CDR3 nucleotides read TGTGCCATCAGTGACAGGGGGTACGAAAAACTGTTTTTT. The genes are TRBV10-3 and TRBJ1-4; TRBD1 aligns across 7 bases. Germline V gives CDR1 ENHRY, CDR2 SYGVKD. This CDR3 region has 13 residues. Unmatched junction bases numbered 3, after V lost 3 bases and J lost 8 bases.